The sequence of this TCR beta chain was determined in a study of T and B cells in COVID-19 patients. Overall study context: Blood was sampled from COVID-19 patients who were either actively infected or recovered. Most recovered patients had mild to moderate COVID-19 treated as outpatients. Of approximately 22 active-infection patients, approximately 18 carried comorbidities linked to unfavorable COVID-19 outcome. Study-wide results and limits: Active COVID-19 showed highly clonal TRB repertoires; recovery showed diversity and richness above healthy donors.

This clonotype was detected only a few times. Its antigen remains unknown. The length of the CDR3 is 17 residues. Germline CDR1 and CDR2: KGHDR and SFDVKD. The V and J ends lost 3 bases and 0 bases respectively, with 14 bases between them. Multiplex PCR with BIOMED2 TRB-A/B primer pools amplified TRB rearrangements. TCRdb itself ran the multiplex PCR reads through MiXCR, one entry per CDR3 protein. Of roughly 27,000 distinct CDR3 sequences in the sample, 32% were seen once. From blood, about 230-500 ng of genomic DNA served as TRB template. The chain employs TRBV24-1 and TRBJ1-3; tentatively, D is TRBD1 (5 bases). The sample was blood. The sequence was obtained from a human donor who had recovered from COVID-19. The CDR3 loop is CATSDPRQFPSGNTIYF. CDR3 coding DNA: TGTGCCACCAGTGATCCGCGACAGTTCCCCTCTGGAAACACCATATATTTT.